This T cell receptor beta chain was identified in a study of T cells in Graves' hyperthyroidism and ophthalmopathy (dated 2019 in TCRdb). Background on the whole study: Peripheral blood was sampled at the time of initial diagnosis, prior to any treatment. TCR V-J signatures able to tell the groups apart were searched for in a discovery cohort of 100 patients, of whom under 45 had Graves' ophthalmopathy and 57 had stable Graves' hyperthyroidism. Prospective prediction of ophthalmopathy was tested in an independent validation cohort of 18 to 20 hyperthyroidism patients and 15 to 17 patients who later progressed to ophthalmopathy. The roughly 91 discovery patients were randomly split 7:3 into training and test sets. In addition, the study compared T-cell repertoires in thyroid tissue and in blood from about 6 Graves' hyperthyroidism patients. After blood sampling, hyperthyroidism patients were treated with methimazole at a starting dose of 30 mg daily, and ophthalmopathy patients were treated with high-dose intravenous methylprednisolone. The paper describes TCR Vbeta CDR3 sequencing of 135 peripheral blood samples, made up of about 41 ophthalmopathy patients, roughly 75 hyperthyroidism patients and 17 progressor patients. Beyond this particular receptor, the publication reports: In validation, progression to ophthalmopathy was predicted by the model with nearly 71% sensitivity and 72% to 85% specificity, a median of approximately 7.1 months before onset. Most expanded thyroid clonotypes (frequency above 0.001) were also detected in blood, a finding suggesting that blood repertoires may reflect thyroid immune responses. A 13 V-J signature model separated ophthalmopathy from stable hyperthyroidism, with about 88% sensitivity and 81.08% specificity in cross-validation and 80%/75% in testing. No statistical method was used to set the sample size in advance, and investigators knew the group allocation.

Graves' hyperthyroidism was defined as stable when no progression to ophthalmopathy occurred over 18 months of follow-up. Hyperthyroidism patients were newly diagnosed, had a disease duration of under 2 months, and were aged 18 to 65 years. Exclusion was applied to patients with uncontrolled infections, other autoimmune diseases, pregnancy or lactation. Clinical symptoms, serum thyroxine and TRAb, thyroid ultrasound, and orbital computed tomography formed the basis for the diagnoses. PBMCs were separated from roughly 10 ml of fresh peripheral blood using Ficoll-Paque density gradient centrifugation. Trizol reagent was used to extract total RNA, and RNA quality was then checked on an Agilent 2100 Bioanalyzer. V trim: 6 bases; J trim: 10 bases; unmatched bases: 10. Per the germline V gene (reference sequence), MNHEY is the CDR1 and SMNVEV is the CDR2. The CDR3 covers 13 residues, taking in both the cysteine and the phenylalanine. The DNA shown is the 39-base CDR3, in frame from base 1.

This clonotype was counted at least ten times. The specificity of this receptor is unknown. No base-level quality is on record; no much larger clone is a single base apart. Amplification of TCR beta CDR3 regions was carried out from RNA transcripts. A first-round RT-PCR of the TCR CDR3 used the HTBI primer set with the Qiagen OneStep RT-PCR kit. Libraries were constructed in a second round of multiplex PCR, after which size selection and purification were carried out. Paired-end sequencing of the libraries was performed with 100 bp reads on an Illumina HiSeq2000. The published analysis was carried out like this. Raw data were processed with SOAPnuke, discarding reads with adapters, uncalled bases, mean Phred below 15, or no exact constant-primer or identifier match. High-quality paired reads were merged with COPE v1.2.5, and unique nucleotide sequences were defined as clonotypes. Clonotypes were aligned to IMGT TRBV, TRBD and TRBJ reference segments using MiTCR v1.1. The analysis was restricted to V-J combinations with a frequency above 0.0001, which together covered 99.2% of the repertoires. A TCS score was defined as the ratio between F50 (clonal expansion) and ExV (chaos), using BLOSUM62-based TCRdist between CDR3 peptides within each V-J. Welch's t-statistics and random forest reduced around 520 V-J features to 10 to 15, which were used in a naive Bayes classifier (R e1071). TCRdb trimmed public reads at Q25 via fastp, called clones via MiXCR and kept in-frame beta chains. A single entry per CDR3 protein holds the most common genes and DNA from its merged rows. The V and J calls shown here were made by TCRdb, not taken from the authors' results. For this sample the table gives about 560,000 distinct CDR3 sequences, of which over 15% were detected only once. The ten largest clones take up 18% of the sample.

Here the chain combines TRBV27 and TRBJ1-2, and TRBD1 matches 8 of the central bases. The sample was blood. The receptor comes from a woman under 30 with Graves' hyperthyroidism. The CDR3 in this case is CASRTDRVGAYTF. Read as DNA, the sequence is TGTGCCAGCAGGACGGACAGGGTCGGGGCCTACACCTTC.